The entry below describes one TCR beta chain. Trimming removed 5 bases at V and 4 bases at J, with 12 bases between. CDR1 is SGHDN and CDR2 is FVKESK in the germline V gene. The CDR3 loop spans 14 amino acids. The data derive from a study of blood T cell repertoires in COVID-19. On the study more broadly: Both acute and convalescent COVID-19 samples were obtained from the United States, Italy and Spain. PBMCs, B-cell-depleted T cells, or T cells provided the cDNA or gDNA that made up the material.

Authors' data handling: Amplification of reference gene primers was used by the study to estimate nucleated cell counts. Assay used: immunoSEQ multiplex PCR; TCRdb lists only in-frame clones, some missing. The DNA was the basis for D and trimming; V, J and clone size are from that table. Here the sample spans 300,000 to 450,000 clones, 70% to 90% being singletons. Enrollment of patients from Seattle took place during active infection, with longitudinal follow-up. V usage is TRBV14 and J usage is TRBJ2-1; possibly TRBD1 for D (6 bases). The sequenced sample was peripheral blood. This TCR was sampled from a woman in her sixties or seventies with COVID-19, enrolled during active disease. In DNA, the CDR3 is TGTGCCAGCAGCGGGACAAGACCTTACAATGAGCAGTTCTTC. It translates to CASSGTRPYNEQFF.